This T cell receptor beta chain originates from a study of T cells after yellow fever vaccination. In the study overall: Preparing low-cell-number fractions relied on SMART-Seq v4 Ultra Low Input. Findings of the study overall: Researchers noted that a small share of clonotypes showed up in both CD4 and CD8 compartments. In post-booster samples, most primary-vaccination clones reappeared (approximately 95% CD4, roughly 88% CD8).

Template switching with 5'RACE generated the TCR cDNA and added a universal primer site and UMIs. Each CDR3 protein gets one entry after TCRdb re-called the 5' RACE reads with MiXCR. This sample has 310,000 or so distinct CDR3 sequences; around 6.8% occur once, and the top ten carry over 15%. This clonotype occurred many times. Its target is unknown. CDR3 length: 14 amino acids. Trimming stripped 4 bases from V and 1 base from J, with 11 bases between. Germline V CDR1 and CDR2: SGHDT, YYEEEE. This clonotype originated in a young man who received the YFV17D yellow fever vaccine. V is TRBV5-6 and J is TRBJ2-5; a weak D match, TRBD1 (5 bases). The sequencing here drew on PBMCs, taken about 41 days after the first yellow fever vaccination. DNA of the CDR3: TGTGCCAGCAGCGCCTCAGGGTTCCAAGAGACCCAGTACTTC. Its protein product is CASSASGFQETQYF.